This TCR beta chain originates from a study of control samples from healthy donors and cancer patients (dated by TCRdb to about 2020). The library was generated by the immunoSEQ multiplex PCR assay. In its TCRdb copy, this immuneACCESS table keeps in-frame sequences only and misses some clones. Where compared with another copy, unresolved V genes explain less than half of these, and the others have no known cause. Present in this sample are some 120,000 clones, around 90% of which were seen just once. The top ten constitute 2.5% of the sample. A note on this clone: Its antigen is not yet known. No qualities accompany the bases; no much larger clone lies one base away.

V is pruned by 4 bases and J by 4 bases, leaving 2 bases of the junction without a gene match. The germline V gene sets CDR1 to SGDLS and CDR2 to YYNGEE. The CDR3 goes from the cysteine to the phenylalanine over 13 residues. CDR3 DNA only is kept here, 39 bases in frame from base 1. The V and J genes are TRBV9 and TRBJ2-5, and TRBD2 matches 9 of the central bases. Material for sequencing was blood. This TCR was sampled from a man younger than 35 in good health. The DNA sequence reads TGTGCCAGCAGCCCGACTAGCGGAGAGACCCAGTACTTC. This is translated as CASSPTSGETQYF.